The entry that follows covers one T cell receptor beta chain sequence. The germline gives CDR1 SGHTA, CDR2 FQGNSA. The CDR3 loop spans 14 amino acids. V lost 5 bases, J lost 1 base, and 12 bases lay in between. Measured with immunoSEQ multiplex PCR; TCRdb has only the in-frame clones, and not every one. The repertoire holds about 140,000 clones, with roughly 80% as singletons. Noted time point: baseline pretreatment blood. As to treatment: 15 Gy SBRT to primary tumor, nephrectomy 4 weeks later. This specimen belongs to a study of radiation and T cells in renal cell carcinoma. The V and J genes are TRBV7-2 and TRBJ2-7; the D gene is possibly TRBD2 (5 bases). The origin of this receptor is a woman aged 45-65 years with renal cell carcinoma. The sequencing here drew on blood, taken from a patient whose treatment included radiotherapy and nephrectomy. The CDR3 bases are TGTGCCAGCAGCCCCGCCGGGGAATCCTACGAGCAGTACTTC. Residues: CASSPAGESYEQYF.